Listed below are T cell receptor beta chains from one sample, sequenced in a study of T cell repertoires in cytomegalovirus infection. The antigens of these receptors remain unknown. Each CDR3 protein gets one entry after TCRdb re-called the reads with MiXCR. The sample lists about 310,000 distinct CDR3 sequences, 25% occurring once. Material: cultured PBMCs, obtained from culture after CMV antigen stimulation. All receptors derive from a human donor in good health (CMV status not recorded). Some clones in this sample may be carry-over from other donors' samples. Each CDR3 is given with its conserved first and last residue.

>TRBV2|TRBJ1-1
CASSEGNRGGTEAFF
>TRBV28|TRBJ2-7
CASSPILEAYEQYF
>TRBV7-2|TRBJ2-3
CASSIFTDTQYF
>TRBV19|TRBJ1-3
CASSIPSTDSGNTIYF
>TRBV19|TRBJ1-2
CASSKDTTYGYTF
>TRBV7-2|TRBJ2-3
CASSGDYKTDTQYF
>TRBV7-3|TRBJ2-6
CASSEDGFGANVLTF
>TRBV10-3|TRBJ1-2
CAIRNRDRGGYTF
>TRBV27|TRBJ2-1
CASSAGVAYNEQFF
>TRBV15|TRBJ1-1
CATSAGSTGRGTEAFF
>TRBV5-1|TRBJ2-7
CASSDLGAGWEQYF
>TRBV6-2/TRBV6-3|TRBJ1-5
CASSYSDNQPQHF
>TRBV3-1|TRBJ2-6
CASSGGRAPGGANVLTF
>TRBV6-6|TRBJ1-5
CASSYSRGTGGSYSNQPQHF
>TRBV20-1|TRBJ2-7
CSARGTGPEQYF
>TRBV7-2|TRBJ1-4
CASSWGQTFNEKLFF
>TRBV5-4|TRBJ2-3
CASSLAASSTDTQYF
>TRBV14|TRBJ2-1
CASSLPTGTSGTYYNEQFF